The source of this T cell receptor beta chain is a study of blood T cell repertoires in COVID-19. Study overall: Specimens from acute and convalescent COVID-19 originated in the United States, Italy and Spain. In each case, the material was cDNA or gDNA derived from T cells, B-cell-depleted T cells, or PBMCs.

Per the original methods: Estimation of nucleated cell counts was performed using reference gene primer amplification. Clones were sequenced by immunoSEQ multiplex PCR, and TCRdb holds only the in-frame ones, with some missing. V and J calls and clone size are those listed in that table; D and trimming were worked out from the DNA. The table lists about 97,000 clones, about 83% of them singletons. The CDR3 has 16 amino acids. The V gene lost 6 bases and the J gene lost 0 bases, with 16 bases spanning the gap. The germline gives CDR1 LNHDA, CDR2 SQIVND (reference sequence). J is TRBJ2-3 and V is TRBV19; the D gene is possibly TRBD2 (6 bases). Sequencing was carried out using peripheral blood. This TCR derives from a human donor in a cohort sampled during active COVID-19. The CDR3 here is CASSRPSGLSTDTQYF. CDR3 coding DNA: TGTGCCAGTAGCCGACCGAGCGGGTTAAGCACAGATACGCAGTATTTT.